The entry that follows covers one T cell receptor beta chain sequence. What it recognizes is unknown. The data originate from a study of neoadjuvant anti-PD-1 for oral cavity cancer. V gave up 4 bases and J gave up 2 bases; unmatched junction bases: 9. CDR1 and CDR2 (germline): SGDLS, YYNGEE. The CDR3 runs to 15 residues. Study-wide results and limits: Post-nivolumab, blood T cell clonality was significantly elevated in non-responders.

Libraries were prepared by immunoSEQ multiplex PCR; TCRdb keeps only in-frame clonotypes and omits some of them. The sample holds some 71,000 clones, around four fifths seen once. This chain joins TRBV9 and TRBJ2-7; 7 bases align to TRBD2. The receptor's source is a person aged 40 to 85 with oral cavity squamous cell carcinoma. The material was PBMCs, obtained before nivolumab (anti-PD-1) treatment. CDR3 DNA: TGTGCCAGCAGCCCCCAGGGAGGGGATACCTACGAGCAGTACTTC. Its translation is CASSPQGGDTYEQYF.